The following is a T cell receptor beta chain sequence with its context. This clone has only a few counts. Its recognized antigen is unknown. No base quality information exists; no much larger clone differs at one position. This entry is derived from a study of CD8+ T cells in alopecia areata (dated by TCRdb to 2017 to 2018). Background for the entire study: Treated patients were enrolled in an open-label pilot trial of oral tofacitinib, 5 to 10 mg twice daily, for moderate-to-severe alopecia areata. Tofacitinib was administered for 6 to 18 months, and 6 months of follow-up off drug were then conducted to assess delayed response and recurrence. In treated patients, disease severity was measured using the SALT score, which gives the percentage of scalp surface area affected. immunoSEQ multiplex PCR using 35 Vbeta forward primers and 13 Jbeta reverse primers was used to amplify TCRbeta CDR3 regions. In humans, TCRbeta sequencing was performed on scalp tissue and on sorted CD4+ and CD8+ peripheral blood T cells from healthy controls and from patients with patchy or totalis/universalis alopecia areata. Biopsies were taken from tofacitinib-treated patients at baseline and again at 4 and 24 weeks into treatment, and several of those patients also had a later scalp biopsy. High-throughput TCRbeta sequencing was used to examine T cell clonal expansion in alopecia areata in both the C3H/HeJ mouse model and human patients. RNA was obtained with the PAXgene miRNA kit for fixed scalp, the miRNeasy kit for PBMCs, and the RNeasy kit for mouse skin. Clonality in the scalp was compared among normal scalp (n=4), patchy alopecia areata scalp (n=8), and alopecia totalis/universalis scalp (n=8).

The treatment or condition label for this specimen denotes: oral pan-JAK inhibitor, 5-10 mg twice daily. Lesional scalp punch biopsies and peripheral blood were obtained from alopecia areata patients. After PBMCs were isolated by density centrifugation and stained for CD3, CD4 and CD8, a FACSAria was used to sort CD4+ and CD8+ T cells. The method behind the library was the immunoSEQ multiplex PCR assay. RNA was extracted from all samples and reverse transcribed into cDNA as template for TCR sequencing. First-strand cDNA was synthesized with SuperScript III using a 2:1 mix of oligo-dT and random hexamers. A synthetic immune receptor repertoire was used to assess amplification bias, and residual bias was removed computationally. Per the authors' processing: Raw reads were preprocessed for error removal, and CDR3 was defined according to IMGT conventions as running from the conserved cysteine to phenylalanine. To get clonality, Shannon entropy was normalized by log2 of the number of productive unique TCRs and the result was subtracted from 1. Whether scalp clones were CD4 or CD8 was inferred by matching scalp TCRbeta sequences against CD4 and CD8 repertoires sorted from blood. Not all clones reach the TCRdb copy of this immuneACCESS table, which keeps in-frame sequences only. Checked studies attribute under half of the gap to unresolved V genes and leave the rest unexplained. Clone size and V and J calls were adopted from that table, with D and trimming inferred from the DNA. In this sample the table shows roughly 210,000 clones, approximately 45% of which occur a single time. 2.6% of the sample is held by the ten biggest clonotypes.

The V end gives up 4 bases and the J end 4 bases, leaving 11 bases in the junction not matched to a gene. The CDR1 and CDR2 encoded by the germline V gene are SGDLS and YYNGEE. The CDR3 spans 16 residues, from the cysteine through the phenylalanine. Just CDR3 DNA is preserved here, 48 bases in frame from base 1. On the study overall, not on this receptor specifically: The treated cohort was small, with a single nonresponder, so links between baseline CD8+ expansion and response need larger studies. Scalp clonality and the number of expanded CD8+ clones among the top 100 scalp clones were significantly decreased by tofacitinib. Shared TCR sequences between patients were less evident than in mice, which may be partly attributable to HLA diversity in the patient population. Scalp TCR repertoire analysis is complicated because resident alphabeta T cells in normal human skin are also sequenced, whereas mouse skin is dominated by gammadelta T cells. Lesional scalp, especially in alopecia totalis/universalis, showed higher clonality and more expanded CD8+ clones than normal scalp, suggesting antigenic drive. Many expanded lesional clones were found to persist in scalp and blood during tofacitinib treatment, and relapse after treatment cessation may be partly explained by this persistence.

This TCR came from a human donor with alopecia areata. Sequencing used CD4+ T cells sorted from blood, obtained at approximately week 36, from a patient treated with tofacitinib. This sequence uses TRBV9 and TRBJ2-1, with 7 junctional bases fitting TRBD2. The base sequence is TGTGCCAGCAGCAGTGGGCTAGCGGCCAAATACAATGAGCAGTTCTTC. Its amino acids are CASSSGLAAKYNEQFF.